What follows are 24 T cell receptor beta chains derived from one specimen sequenced in a study of blood T cell repertoires in COVID-19. Assay: immunoSEQ multiplex PCR; the TCRdb copy retains only in-frame clones and omits some. The table shows roughly 72,000 clones, with about four fifths occurring only once. Sequenced: peripheral blood. All receptors come from a man in his 70s who had recovered from COVID-19.

The gene calls are TRBV28 and TRBJ2-2; 12 bases are a match to TRBD2. CDR1 and CDR2 (germline): MDHEN, SYDVKM. Germline trimming cut 7 bases from V and 6 bases from J; bases unmatched to any gene: 9. This CDR3 is 16 amino acids long. The CDR3 sequence: CASTPLAGGGAGELFF. The CDR3 DNA follows: TGTGCCAGCACCCCACTAGCGGGGGGAGGTGCCGGGGAGCTGTTTTTT.

This chain connects TRBV20-1 to TRBJ2-3; possible D gene TRBD2, 5 bases. Germline CDR1 is DFQATT and CDR2 is SNEGSKA (reference sequence). CDR3 length: 13 amino acids. The germline V and J ends were trimmed by 3 bases and 2 bases, with 9 bases remaining between them. In DNA, the CDR3 is TGCAGTGCTAGTGAGGGCACCACAGATACGCAGTATTTT. Its protein is CSASEGTTDTQYF.

The chain joins TRBV19 to TRBJ2-3; D may be TRBD2 (6 bases). The CDR3 has 16 amino acids. Trimming took 6 bases from V and 6 from J, leaving 22 bases between them. In germline, CDR1 is LNHDA, CDR2 SQIVND (reference sequence). Here the CDR3 DNA reads TGTGCCAGTAGCACGGGGGTCCTAGGGAAACAGGATACGCAGTATTTT. This translates into CASSTGVLGKQDTQYF.

This clone has a handful of counts. The chain couples TRBV10-1 to TRBJ2-2; D unresolved. CDR1 is WNHNN and CDR2 is SYGVQD in the germline V gene (reference sequence). This CDR3 contains 13 residues. The V gene lost 5 bases and the J gene lost 1 base, with 5 bases spanning the gap. CDR3 in DNA: TGCGCCAGCAGTCGGTGGAACACCGGGGAGCTGTTTTTT. This translates into CASSRWNTGELFF.

V usage is TRBV11-3 and J usage is TRBJ2-3; the match to TRBD2 covers 10 bases. CDR1 and CDR2 from the germline V gene are SGHNT and YENEEA. The CDR3 has 17 amino acids. The V and J ends lost 0 bases and 2 bases, in that order; junction bases with no gene match: 5. The CDR3 region is CASSLDPAGGLTDTQYF. In DNA form, the CDR3 reads TGTGCCAGCAGCTTAGACCCAGCGGGGGGGCTCACAGATACGCAGTATTTT. Based on the CDR3 plus reference TRBV11-3 and TRBJ2-3, the full variable domain is EAGVVQSPRYKIIEKKQPVAFWCNPISGHNTLYWYLQNLGQGPELLIRYENEEAVDDSQLPKDRFSAERLKGVDSTLKIQPAELGDSAVYLCASSLDPAGGLTDTQYFGPGTRLTVL.

This sequence joins TRBV4-1 and TRBJ1-1, with a possible D match to TRBD1 (6 bases). This CDR3 contains 13 residues. Germline values: CDR1 MGHRA, CDR2 YSYEKL. Trimming shortened V by 4 bases and J by 4 bases, and 10 bases separated the two germline ends. The CDR3 sequence: CASSPRGGTEAFF. DNA of the CDR3: TGCGCCAGCAGCCCCCGAGGGGGCACTGAAGCTTTCTTT.

J is TRBJ1-2 and V is TRBV21-1; the tabulated D call, TRBD1, remains unverified against the DNA. TRBV21-1 is tagged as a pseudogene. The CDR3 has 17 residues. CDR3 sequence (DNA): TGTGCCAGCAGCGCCGGACAGGGGGACAATAACTACTATGGCTACACCTTC. Translated: CASSAGQGDNNYYGYTF.

The rearrangement uses TRBV27 and TRBJ2-7, with a tentative D call TRBD2 (6 bases). The CDR3 has 19 residues. Germline V lookup: CDR1 MNHEY, CDR2 SMNVEV (reference sequence). V lost 6 bases and J lost 0, with 27 bases in between. The CDR3 nucleotides read TGTGCCAGCAGCATTAGAACGAACTTTGGGGACGGGAGCTCCTACGAGCAGTACTTC. The encoded protein is CASSIRTNFGDGSSYEQYF.

The gene calls are TRBV5-1 and TRBJ2-3; 10 nucleotides agree with TRBD1. J lost 5 bases, V lost 3 bases, and 6 bases had no gene match. Per germline, CDR1 SGHRS and CDR2 YFSETQ. CDR3 size: 15 residues. The CDR3 is CASSYRQGAGDTQYF. In DNA form, the CDR3 reads TGCGCCAGCAGCTACCGACAGGGGGCTGGAGATACGCAGTATTTT.

The J gene is TRBJ2-7, the V gene TRBV27; 11 bases map to TRBD2. This CDR3 spans 16 amino acids. Germline CDR1 is MNHEY and CDR2 is SMNVEV (reference sequence). After removal of 5 bases from V and 3 bases from J, the junction contained 9 bases not matched to a gene. CDR3 nucleotide sequence: TGTGCCAGCAGTCCCTCGACTAGCGGGACTTTCTACGAGCAGTACTTC. Its protein product is CASSPSTSGTFYEQYF.

This clone was seen a single time. The rearrangement joins TRBV5-8 to TRBJ1-5; tentatively, D is TRBD1 (6 bases). V shed 0 bases and J shed 5 bases, with 18 bases lying between them. In germline, CDR1 is SGHTS, CDR2 YDEGEE. The CDR3 sequence is 17 residues long. The CDR3 bases are TGTGCCAGCAGCTTGGAGACAGGTACAACACCATATCAGCCCCAGCATTTT. This gives the protein CASSLETGTTPYQPQHF.

This rearrangement joins TRBV28 to TRBJ2-1; TRBD1 aligns across 7 bases. Germline V gene sequence: CDR1 MDHEN, CDR2 SYDVKM. The CDR3 contains 13 residues. V gave up 10 bases and J gave up 6 bases; unmatched junction bases: 9. CDR3 sequence reads: CATNRDRPNEQFF. The CDR3 DNA is TGTGCCACCAATAGGGACAGACCCAATGAGCAGTTCTTC.

The genes are TRBV5-6 and TRBJ1-2, with a tentative D call TRBD1 (5 bases). Trimming cost V 4 bases and J 3 bases, with 13 bases left between them. Germline V gene sequence: CDR1 SGHDT, CDR2 YYEEEE. The CDR3 sequence is 14 residues long. The DNA for the CDR3 is TGTGCCAGCAGCCAAAAGGGGTTCCACTATGGCTACACCTTC. Protein sequence: CASSQKGFHYGYTF.

The gene calls are TRBV20-1 and TRBJ2-1, with 7 bases lining up with TRBD2. The CDR3 runs 15 residues. Germline assignment: CDR1 DFQATT and CDR2 SNEGSKA (reference sequence). Trimming removed 3 bases from V and 5 bases from J; junction bases left unmatched: 10. The CDR3 spells CSASYPSGVHNEQFF. Written as DNA, the CDR3 is TGCAGTGCTAGTTATCCTAGCGGCGTACACAATGAGCAGTTCTTC.

This chain connects TRBV6-2 or TRBV6-3 to TRBJ1-2; TRBD1 aligns across 7 bases. The CDR3 consists of 14 residues. Germline CDR1 MNHEY, CDR2 SVGEGT. The J segment lost 8 bases and the V segment lost 6 bases, leaving 12 bases of the junction unmatched. The CDR3 sequence is CASSPGTDFRGYTF. In DNA, the CDR3 is TGTGCCAGCAGCCCCGGGACAGATTTTCGAGGCTACACCTTC.

This chain connects TRBV12-3 or TRBV12-4 to TRBJ1-5; unclear D gene. The CDR3 runs 13 residues. V gave up 2 bases and J gave up 12 bases, with 14 bases separating them. CDR3 region: CASSLQGPRVQHF. CDR3 DNA sequence: TGTGCCAGCAGTTTACAAGGCCCTCGGGTCCAGCATTTT.

The rearrangement links TRBV27 to TRBJ2-5, with D maybe TRBD1 (6 bases). Germline V gene sequence: CDR1 MNHEY, CDR2 SMNVEV (reference sequence). V lost 5 bases to trimming and J lost 5 bases, with 21 bases between them. The CDR3 has 16 amino acids. CDR3 residues: CASSPRGQGMRETQYF. CDR3 in DNA: TGTGCCAGCAGTCCCCGAGGTCAGGGGATGCGGGAGACCCAGTACTTC.

V usage is TRBV28 and J usage is TRBJ2-1, with 10 nucleotides matching TRBD2. Losses at the gene ends were 5 bases for V and 6 bases for J; bases not matched to a gene: 7. CDR1 and CDR2 (germline): MDHEN, SYDVKM. The CDR3 has 15 amino acids. The CDR3 here is CASSTRAGGRNEQFF. As DNA, the CDR3 is TGTGCCAGCAGTACCAGAGCGGGAGGGCGCAATGAGCAGTTCTTC. Supplemented by reference TRBV28 and TRBJ2-1, the full variable domain reads DVKVTQSSRYLVKRTGEKVFLECVQDMDHENMFWYRQDPGLGLRLIYFSYDVKMKEKGDIPEGYSVSREKKERFSLILESASTNQTSMYLCASSTRAGGRNEQFFGPGTRLTVL.

This clone was counted a single time. The V call is TRBV23-1, the J call TRBJ2-7; D might be TRBD1 (6 bases). TRBV23-1 is an open reading frame, and its role is uncertain. Between the trimmed V and J ends, which lost 0 bases and 3 bases, there was a span of 12 bases. This CDR3 comprises 15 residues. CDR3 amino acids: CASSQSRQVGYEQYF. The CDR3 DNA reads TGCGCCAGCAGTCAATCGCGACAGGTGGGCTACGAGCAGTACTTC.

In this sample, this clone turned up a few times. The chain uses TRBV19 and TRBJ1-3, with a tentative D call TRBD1 (5 bases). V was trimmed by 4 bases and J by 0 bases, leaving 16 bases between them. The CDR3 loop spans 17 amino acids. CDR1 LNHDA and CDR2 SQIVND come from the germline V gene (reference sequence). The CDR3: CASSTILRVPSGNTIYF. CDR3 DNA: TGTGCCAGTAGTACGATCCTCAGGGTTCCCTCTGGAAACACCATATATTTT.

V is TRBV5-1 and J is TRBJ1-1; 7 bases map to TRBD1. V gave up 0 bases and J gave up 0 bases; unmatched junction bases: 5. This CDR3 contains 16 residues. Germline CDR1 and CDR2: SGHRS and YFSETQ. The CDR3 nucleotides are TGCGCCAGCAGCTTGGGTACAGGGGATATGAACACTGAAGCTTTCTTT. It codes for CASSLGTGDMNTEAFF.

This sequence joins TRBV3-1 (or the pseudogene TRBV3-2) and TRBJ2-4; the match to TRBD2 covers 7 bases. V trimming: 3 bases; J trimming: 7 bases; junction bases outside the gene matches: 6. Germline V gene lookup returns CDR1 LGHDT and CDR2 YNNKEL (reference sequence). The CDR3 is made up of 14 amino acids. CDR3 sequence: CASSQGGTINIQYF. The CDR3 bases are TGTGCCAGCAGCCAGGGCGGGACTATTAACATTCAGTACTTC.

This clone was seen more than once but under ten times. The rearrangement links TRBV28 to TRBJ2-1, with 9 positions matching TRBD2. The CDR3 contains 20 residues. J lost 0 bases, V lost 3 bases, and 15 bases had no gene match. Germline CDR1 and CDR2: MDHEN and SYDVKM. The CDR3 nucleotides are TGTGCCAGCAGTTTTGTTGAGCGGGAGGCGGTTCCGAGCTCCTACAATGAGCAGTTCTTC. Its translation: CASSFVEREAVPSSYNEQFF.

J is TRBJ1-2 and V is TRBV7-2; D is ambiguous. Germline CDR1 reads SGHTA; CDR2 reads FQGNSA. The CDR3 totals 12 residues. The ends were cut back, 1 base at V and 4 bases at J, with 4 bases in the middle. The CDR3 DNA sequence: TGTGCCAGCAGCTTAGACGGCTATGGCTACACCTTC. Translated: CASSLDGYGYTF.